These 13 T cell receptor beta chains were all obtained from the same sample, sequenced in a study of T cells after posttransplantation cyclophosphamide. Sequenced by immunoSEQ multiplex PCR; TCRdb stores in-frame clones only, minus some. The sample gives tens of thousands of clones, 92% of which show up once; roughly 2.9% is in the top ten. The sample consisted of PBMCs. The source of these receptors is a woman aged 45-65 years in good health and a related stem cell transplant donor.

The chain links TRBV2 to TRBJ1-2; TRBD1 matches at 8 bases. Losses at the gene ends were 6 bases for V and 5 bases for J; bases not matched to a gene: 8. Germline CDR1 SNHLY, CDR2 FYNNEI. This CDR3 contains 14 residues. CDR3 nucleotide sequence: TGTGCCAGCAGGGGTAGGACAGGGCCGTATGGCTACACCTTC. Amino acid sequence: CASRGRTGPYGYTF.

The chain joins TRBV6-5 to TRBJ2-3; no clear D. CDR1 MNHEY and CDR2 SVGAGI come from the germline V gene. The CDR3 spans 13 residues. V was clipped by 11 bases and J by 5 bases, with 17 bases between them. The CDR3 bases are TGTGCCTCCCAGGCATTCACACGAGATACGCAGTATTTT. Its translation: CASQAFTRDTQYF.

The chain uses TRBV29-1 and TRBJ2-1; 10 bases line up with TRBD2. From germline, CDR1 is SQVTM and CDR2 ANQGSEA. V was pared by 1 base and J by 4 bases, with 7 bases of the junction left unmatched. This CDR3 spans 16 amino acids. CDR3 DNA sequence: TGCAGCGTTGAAGCCCTTCTAGCGGGAGCGTACAATGAGCAGTTCTTC. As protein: CSVEALLAGAYNEQFF.

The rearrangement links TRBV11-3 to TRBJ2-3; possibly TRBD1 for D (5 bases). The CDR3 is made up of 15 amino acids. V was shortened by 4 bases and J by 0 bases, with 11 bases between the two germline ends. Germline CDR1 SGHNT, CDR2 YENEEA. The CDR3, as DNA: TGTGCCAGCAGCTCCGACAGATCTAGCACAGATACGCAGTATTTT. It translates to CASSSDRSSTDTQYF.

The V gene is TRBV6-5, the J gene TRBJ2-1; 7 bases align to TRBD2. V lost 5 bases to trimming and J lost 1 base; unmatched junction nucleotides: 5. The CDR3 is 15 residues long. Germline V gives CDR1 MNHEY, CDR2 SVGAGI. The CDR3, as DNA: TGTGCCAGCAGTACGAGGACTAGTTCCTACAATGAGCAGTTCTTC. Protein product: CASSTRTSSYNEQFF.

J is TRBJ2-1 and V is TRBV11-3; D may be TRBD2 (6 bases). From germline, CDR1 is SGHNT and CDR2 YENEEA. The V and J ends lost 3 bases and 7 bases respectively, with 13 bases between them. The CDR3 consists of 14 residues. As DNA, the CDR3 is TGTGCCAGCAGCTTTTTGGGGGGTGATAATGAGCAGTTCTTC. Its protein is CASSFLGGDNEQFF.

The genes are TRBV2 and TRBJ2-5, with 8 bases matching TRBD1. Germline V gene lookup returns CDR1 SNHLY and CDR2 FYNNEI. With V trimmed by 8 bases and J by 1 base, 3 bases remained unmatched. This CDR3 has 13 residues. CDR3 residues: CASVDRGQETQYF. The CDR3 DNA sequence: TGTGCCAGCGTTGACAGGGGCCAAGAGACCCAGTACTTC.

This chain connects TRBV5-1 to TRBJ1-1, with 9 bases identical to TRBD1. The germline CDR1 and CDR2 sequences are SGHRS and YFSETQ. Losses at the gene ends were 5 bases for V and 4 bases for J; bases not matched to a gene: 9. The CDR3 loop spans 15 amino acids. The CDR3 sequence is CASSPRQGVGTEAFF. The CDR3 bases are TGCGCCAGCAGTCCCAGACAGGGGGTGGGCACTGAAGCTTTCTTT.

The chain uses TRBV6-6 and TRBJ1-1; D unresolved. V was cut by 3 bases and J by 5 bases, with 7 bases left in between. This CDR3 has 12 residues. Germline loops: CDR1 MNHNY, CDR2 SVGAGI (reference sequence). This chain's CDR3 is CASSYRLTEAFF. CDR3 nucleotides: TGTGCCAGCAGTTATAGATTGACTGAAGCTTTCTTT.

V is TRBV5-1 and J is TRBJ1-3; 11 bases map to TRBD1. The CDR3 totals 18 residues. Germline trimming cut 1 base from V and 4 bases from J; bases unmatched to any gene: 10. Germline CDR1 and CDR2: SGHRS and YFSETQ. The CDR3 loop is CASSLLARTGGTGNTIYF. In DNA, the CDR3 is TGCGCCAGCAGCTTGCTTGCCCGGACAGGGGGCACGGGAAACACCATATATTTT. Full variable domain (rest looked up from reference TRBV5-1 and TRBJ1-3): KAGVTQTPRYLIKTRGQQVTLSCSPISGHRSVSWYQQTPGQGLQFLFEYFSETQRNKGNFPGRFSGRQFSNSRSEMNVSTLELGDSALYLCASSLLARTGGTGNTIYFGEGSWLTVV.

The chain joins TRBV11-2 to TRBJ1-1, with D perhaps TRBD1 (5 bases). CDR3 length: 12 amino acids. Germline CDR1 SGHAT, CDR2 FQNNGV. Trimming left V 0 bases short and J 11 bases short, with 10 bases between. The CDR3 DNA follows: TGTGCCAGCAGCTTAGAGACAGAAGAGGCTTTCTTT. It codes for CASSLETEEAFF. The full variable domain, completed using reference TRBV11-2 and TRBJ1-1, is EAGVAQSPRYKIIEKRQSVAFWCNPISGHATLYWYQQILGQGPKLLIQFQNNGVVDDSQLPKDRFSAERLKGVDSTLKIQPAKLEDSAVYLCASSLETEEAFFGQGTRLTVV.

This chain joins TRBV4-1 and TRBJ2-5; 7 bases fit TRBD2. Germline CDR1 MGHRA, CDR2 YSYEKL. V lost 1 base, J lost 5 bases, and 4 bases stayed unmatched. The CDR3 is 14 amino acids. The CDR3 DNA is TGCGCCAGCAGCCAAGGTGTTAGCGGGGAGACCCAGTACTTC. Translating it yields CASSQGVSGETQYF.

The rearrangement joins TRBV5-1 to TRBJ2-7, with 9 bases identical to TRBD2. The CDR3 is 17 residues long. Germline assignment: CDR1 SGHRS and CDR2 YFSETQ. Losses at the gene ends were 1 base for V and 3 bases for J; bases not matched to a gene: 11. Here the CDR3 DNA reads TGCGCCAGCAGCTTGATGGGGCCTAGCGGGACCTACTACGAGCAGTACTTC. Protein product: CASSLMGPSGTYYEQYF.